This TCR beta chain is drawn from a study of cytomegalovirus exposure and HLA in healthy donors. Study outcomes and limitations: More clonal expansion characterized HLA-associated TCR beta chains than equally common others in a later analysis. Likely technical artifact: a cluster of highly shared sequence variants. Reportedly, HLA-A and HLA-B alleles of most subjects were accurately predicted from TCR beta.

The length of the CDR3 is 15 residues. Germline V gene lookup returns CDR1 MNHEY and CDR2 SVGAGI. Between the trimmed V and J ends, which lost 8 bases and 0 bases, there was a span of 15 bases. About this clone itself: Its specificity is not known.

Amplification used 60 Vbeta primers and 13 Jbeta primers. Only in-frame clones appear in the TCRdb table, and some are missing; sequencing was by immunoSEQ multiplex PCR. This repertoire shows 200,000 to 250,000 clones, roughly 78% found once; its top ten account for approximately 0.47%. The V and J genes are TRBV6-5 and TRBJ2-3; the D gene is possibly TRBD2 (5 bases). The origin of this receptor is a boy between 10 and 17 years old in good health and CMV-seronegative. The sequenced material came from PBMCs. The CDR3 DNA reads TGTGCCAGCTCACGGAGGAGTCCTAGCACAGATACGCAGTATTTT. Its translation: CASSRRSPSTDTQYF.